This T cell receptor (beta chain) stems from a study of cytomegalovirus exposure and HLA in healthy donors. CDR3 length equals 13 residues. The V end lost 3 bases, the J end lost 1 base, and 7 bases lay between the germline ends. Per germline, CDR1 LNHDA and CDR2 SQIVND (reference sequence). Despite likely unrecorded immune exposures, the donors were nominally healthy at the time of sampling. The PCR made use of 60 Vbeta and 13 Jbeta primers. The protocol was immunoSEQ multiplex PCR, while the TCRdb copy is restricted to in-frame clones and leaves out a portion. This table has roughly 190,000 clones, roughly 80% appearing once. Comments on this clone: This CDR3 is also generated by other DNA sequences in the sample.

The chain links TRBV19 to TRBJ2-7; D possibly corresponds to TRBD1 (5 bases). This TCR derives from a female donor in good health and CMV-seronegative. Input material: PBMCs. Here the CDR3 reads CASSIQGSYEQYF. In DNA, the CDR3 is TGTGCCAGTAGTATTCAGGGTTCCTACGAGCAGTACTTC.